The 20 T cell receptor beta chains below come from one sample, sequenced in a study of cytomegalovirus exposure and HLA in healthy donors. Researchers ran the PCR with 60 Vbeta and 13 Jbeta primers. Data came from immunoSEQ multiplex PCR; TCRdb stores just in-frame clones and leaves some out. The sample includes about 120,000 clones, more than 70% of them seen just once. The sample was PBMCs. These receptors were collected from a human donor in good health.

The V gene is TRBV5-4, the J gene TRBJ2-5, with 8 bases matching TRBD1. The CDR3 sequence is 13 residues long. Germline V gene sequence: CDR1 SGHNT, CDR2 YYREEE (reference sequence). Trimming cost V 4 bases and J 5 bases; bases outside gene matches: 4. The CDR3 DNA sequence: TGTGCCAGCAGCAGGACAGGGCGGGAGACCCAGTACTTC. Its translation: CASSRTGRETQYF.

V gene TRBV4-1 combines with J gene TRBJ2-1, with 7 bases lining up with TRBD2. The CDR3 is made up of 17 amino acids. V gave up 4 bases and J gave up 0 bases; unmatched junction bases: 9. The germline V gene encodes CDR1 MGHRA and CDR2 YSYEKL. The DNA for the CDR3 is TGCGCCAGCAGCCGAGAGGCGGGGGAGAGCTCCTACAATGAGCAGTTCTTC. Its translation is CASSREAGESSYNEQFF.

The chain joins TRBV5-1 to TRBJ2-1; 12 nucleotides agree with TRBD2. Germline V CDR1 and CDR2: SGHRS, YFSETQ. V was pared by 4 bases and J by 9 bases, with 2 bases of the junction left unmatched. This CDR3 is 13 amino acids long. CDR3 sequence: CASSVLAGGEQFF. The CDR3 DNA reads as TGCGCCAGCAGCGTACTAGCGGGGGGTGAGCAGTTCTTC.

This rearrangement joins TRBV6-4 to TRBJ2-7; perhaps TRBD1 as D (6 bases). V lost 6 bases and J lost 3, with 18 bases in between. Germline V lookup: CDR1 MRHNA, CDR2 SNTAGT. This CDR3 has 15 amino acids. The CDR3 bases are TGTGCCAGCAGAGAACACAGGGCTCCCCTCTACGAGCAGTACTTC. Its protein is CASREHRAPLYEQYF.

This clone was counted once. The V gene is TRBV11-2, the J gene TRBJ1-3; D is undetermined. Germline V CDR1 and CDR2: SGHAT, FQNNGV. The CDR3 sequence is 11 residues long. V lost 5 bases and J 4 bases, leaving 3 bases between the germline ends. This chain's CDR3 is CASSQGNTIYF. Here the CDR3 DNA reads TGTGCCAGCAGCCAAGGAAACACCATATATTTT.

V gene TRBV5-6 combines with J gene TRBJ1-1; no definite D call. The CDR3 has 13 residues. Germline-derived CDR1 and CDR2 are SGHDT and YYEEEE. V gave up 0 bases and J gave up 6 bases, with 9 bases separating them. This CDR3 is CASSLARPAEAFF. The CDR3, as DNA: TGTGCCAGCAGCTTGGCGAGGCCAGCTGAAGCTTTCTTT.

The chain couples TRBV4-2 to TRBJ2-7; 10 nucleotides agree with TRBD1. The germline V gene has CDR1 LGHNA and CDR2 YNFKEQ. Trimming removed 0 bases from V and 3 bases from J; junction bases left unmatched: 2. CDR3 length: 15 amino acids. This CDR3 reads CASSQERTGGYEQYF. For the CDR3, the DNA is TGTGCCAGCAGCCAAGAAAGGACAGGGGGCTACGAGCAGTACTTC.

The chain couples TRBV10-1 to TRBJ2-2; 7 bases line up with TRBD2. J was trimmed by 4 bases and V by 8 bases; bases with no gene match: 1. The CDR3 is 12 residues long. CDR1 WNHNN and CDR2 SYGVQD come from the germline V gene (reference sequence). The CDR3 loop is CASSGGTGELFF. The DNA for the CDR3 is TGCGCCAGCTCGGGGGGCACCGGGGAGCTGTTTTTT.

This chain joins TRBV7-8 and TRBJ1-1; D is uncertain. CDR1 and CDR2 (germline): SGHVS, FQNEAQ. V was pared by 1 base and J by 1 base, with 13 bases between. There are 16 residues in the CDR3. Here the CDR3 DNA reads TGTGCCAGCAGCTTAGGAGCCGGGGAGGCGAACACTGAAGCTTTCTTT. Translated: CASSLGAGEANTEAFF.

The chain links TRBV6-5 to TRBJ1-1, with TRBD1 as a possible D gene (5 bases). Trimming took off 5 bases at V and 11 bases at J, with 24 bases between the two ends. In germline, CDR1 is MNHEY, CDR2 SVGAGI. The CDR3 sequence is 15 residues long. In nucleotides, the CDR3 is TGTGCCAGCAGTGGAATTGATGCAGGGCCTGATCGGGCTTTCTTT. This sequence encodes CASSGIDAGPDRAFF.

Written as DNA, the CDR3 is TGTGCCAGCAGTTCCCCCACAGGGTCGGACTATGGCTACACCTTC. This sequence encodes CASSSPTGSDYGYTF. This chain connects TRBV6-6 to TRBJ1-2, with D maybe TRBD1 (6 bases). V was clipped by 4 bases and J by 3 bases, with 15 bases between them. Germline V gene sequence: CDR1 MNHNY, CDR2 SVGAGI (reference sequence). This CDR3 has 15 amino acids.

V is TRBV6-1 and J is TRBJ1-2; D not certain. Germline-derived CDR1 and CDR2 are MNHNS and SASEGT. This CDR3 spans 8 amino acids. The CDR3 nucleotides read TGTGTCTCAGGAGGCTACACCTTC. Protein product: CVSGGYTF.

This chain uses TRBV4-1 with TRBJ1-3, with 7 bases fitting TRBD1. Germline loops: CDR1 MGHRA, CDR2 YSYEKL. This CDR3 region has 18 residues. The V segment lost 1 base and the J segment 0 bases; nucleotides outside the gene matches: 9. The CDR3 region has the DNA TGCGCCAGCAGCCAAGCTCTTTACAGGGGCAACTCTGGAAACACCATATATTTT. Translated, it gives CASSQALYRGNSGNTIYF.

The chain uses TRBV5-1 and TRBJ2-5, with no clear D. Germline V gives CDR1 SGHRS, CDR2 YFSETQ. V lost 3 bases to trimming and J lost 2 bases, with 11 bases between them. The CDR3 runs 14 residues. The CDR3 DNA is TGCGCCAGCAGCTCAGGCGTGAAACAAGAGACCCAGTACTTC. Translation: CASSSGVKQETQYF.

The chain joins TRBV5-1 to TRBJ1-2; 7 positions agree with TRBD1. V lost 4 bases to trimming and J lost 2 bases; unmatched junction nucleotides: 5. The CDR3 runs to 14 residues. CDR1 is SGHRS and CDR2 is YFSETQ in the germline V gene. The CDR3, as DNA: TGCGCCAGCAGCCCAGAGACAGGGAACTATGGCTACACCTTC. It codes for CASSPETGNYGYTF.

The chain combines TRBV19 with TRBJ1-3, with D maybe TRBD1 (5 bases). V dropped 5 bases and J dropped 2 bases, with 10 bases sitting between them. In germline, CDR1 is LNHDA, CDR2 SQIVND (reference sequence). The CDR3 sequence is 14 residues long. This chain's CDR3 is CASSPGIAGNTIYF. CDR3 DNA sequence: TGTGCCAGTAGTCCAGGGATCGCTGGAAACACCATATATTTT.

The CDR3 region is CASSQWLGDNEQFF. The DNA of the CDR3 is TGTGCCAGCAGCCAGTGGCTGGGAGACAATGAGCAGTTCTTC. The V gene is TRBV11-2, the J gene TRBJ2-1, with D possibly TRBD2 on 5 matching bases. Looked up from germline, CDR1 is SGHAT and CDR2 is FQNNGV. The CDR3 covers 14 residues. Trimming pared 5 bases from V and 5 bases from J, leaving 13 bases between.

J is TRBJ1-6 and V is TRBV20-1; D gene ambiguous. CDR3 length equals 10 residues. The V gene's germline CDR1 is DFQATT and CDR2 SNEGSKA (reference sequence). Trimming took off 7 bases at V and 10 bases at J, with 8 bases between the two ends. Here the CDR3 DNA reads TGCAGTGTGTTCCGGTCACCCCTCCACTTT. This codes for CSVFRSPLHF.

V and J are TRBV9 and TRBJ1-6, with TRBD1 matching 8 bases. The J segment lost 6 bases and the V segment lost 4 bases, leaving 6 bases of the junction unmatched. CDR3 length equals 15 residues. Germline V lookup: CDR1 SGDLS, CDR2 YYNGEE. The CDR3 loop is CASSSAGQGNSPLHF. The CDR3 DNA reads TGTGCCAGCAGCTCCGCCGGACAGGGTAATTCACCCCTCCACTTT.

V usage is TRBV7-7 and J usage is TRBJ2-5; 7 bases agree with TRBD1. The CDR3 consists of 16 residues. With V trimmed by 5 bases and J by 1 base, 10 bases remained unmatched. Germline V gene sequence: CDR1 SSHAT, CDR2 FNYEAQ (reference sequence). The CDR3 here is CASSLRTGWTQETQYF. In DNA form, the CDR3 reads TGTGCCAGCAGCCTACGGACAGGTTGGACCCAAGAGACCCAGTACTTC.